The 6 T cell receptor beta chains below were found in one sample sequenced in a study of blood T cell repertoires in COVID-19 (TCRdb year 2020). Receptors were amplified or captured by the immunoSEQ multiplex PCR assay. TCRdb took this table from immuneACCESS and kept in-frame rearrangements with V and J called. Such tables lack part of the clones; where checked against another copy, unresolved V genes explain under half of the gap, and the rest is unexplained. Present in this sample are about 240,000 clones, approximately 80% of which were seen just once. Around 9.6% of the sample lies in the top ten. The sample was peripheral blood. The receptors derive from an elderly woman with acute or convalescent COVID-19.

The chain joins TRBV5-1 to TRBJ1-5; D is unresolved. Germline assignment: CDR1 SGHRS and CDR2 YFSETQ. V lost 4 bases, J lost 4 bases, and 15 bases lay in between. The CDR3 runs to 15 residues. The CDR3 is CASSQDAGRNQPQHF. For the CDR3, the DNA is TGCGCCAGCAGCCAGGATGCGGGTAGAAATCAGCCCCAGCATTTT.

The rearrangement uses TRBV6-6 and TRBJ1-1; the match to TRBD1 covers 9 bases. This CDR3 has 14 residues. V lost 6 bases, J lost 1 base, and 3 bases stayed unmatched. The germline gives CDR1 MNHNY, CDR2 SVGAGI (reference sequence). The CDR3 sequence is CASSRGQGNTEAFF. The CDR3 nucleotides are TGTGCCAGCAGCCGGGGACAGGGGAACACTGAAGCTTTCTTT.

This rearrangement joins TRBV6-5 to TRBJ1-6; D is ambiguous. V dropped 0 bases and J dropped 10 bases, with 16 bases sitting between them. Germline CDR1 is MNHEY and CDR2 is SVGAGI. The CDR3 is 16 amino acids. CDR3 bases: TGTGCCAGCAGTTACTCCGTATCCCCGGGAGGGTCACCCCTCCACTTT. Its protein is CASSYSVSPGGSPLHF.

This clone was observed a few times. This sample also contains other DNA sequences that code for the same CDR3. V usage is TRBV28 and J usage is TRBJ1-2; 9 bases map to TRBD1. The CDR3 covers 12 residues. In germline, CDR1 is MDHEN, CDR2 SYDVKM. V lost 5 bases to trimming and J lost 8 bases; unmatched junction nucleotides: 3. The CDR3 loop is CASSRTGGGYTF. As DNA, the CDR3 is TGTGCCAGCAGTAGAACAGGGGGCGGCTACACCTTC.

The chain couples TRBV20-1 to TRBJ2-3; 7 bases are shared with TRBD1. There are 16 residues in the CDR3. The junction had 11 bases not matched to a gene; V was cut back by 3 bases and J by 2 bases. In germline, CDR1 is DFQATT, CDR2 SNEGSKA (reference sequence). The CDR3: CSASQGDSTDTDTQYF. The CDR3 DNA follows: TGCAGTGCTAGTCAGGGGGACAGTACGGACACAGATACGCAGTATTTT.

V is TRBV3-1 (or the pseudogene TRBV3-2) and J is TRBJ1-2, with D possibly TRBD1 on 6 matching bases. V was clipped by 4 bases and J by 5 bases, with 20 bases between them. From germline, CDR1 is LGHDT and CDR2 YNNKEL (reference sequence). The CDR3 is 16 residues long. CDR3 residues: CASSLRGAGVEYGYTF. In DNA form, the CDR3 reads TGTGCCAGCAGCCTCAGAGGGGCAGGGGTAGAGTATGGCTACACCTTC.